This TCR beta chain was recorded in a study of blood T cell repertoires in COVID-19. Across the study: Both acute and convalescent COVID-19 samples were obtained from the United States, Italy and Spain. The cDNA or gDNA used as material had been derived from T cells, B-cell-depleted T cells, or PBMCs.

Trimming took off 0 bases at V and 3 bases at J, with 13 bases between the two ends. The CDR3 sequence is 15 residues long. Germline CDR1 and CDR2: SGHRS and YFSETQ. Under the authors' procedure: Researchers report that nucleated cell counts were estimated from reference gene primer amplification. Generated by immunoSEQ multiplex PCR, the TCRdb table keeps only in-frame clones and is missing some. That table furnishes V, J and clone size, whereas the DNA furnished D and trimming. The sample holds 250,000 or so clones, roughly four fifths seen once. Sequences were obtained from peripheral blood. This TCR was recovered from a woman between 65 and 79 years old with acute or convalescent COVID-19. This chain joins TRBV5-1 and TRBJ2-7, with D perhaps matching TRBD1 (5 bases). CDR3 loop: CASSLESGIRYEQYF. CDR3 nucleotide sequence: TGCGCCAGCAGCTTGGAATCAGGGATCCGCTACGAGCAGTACTTC.